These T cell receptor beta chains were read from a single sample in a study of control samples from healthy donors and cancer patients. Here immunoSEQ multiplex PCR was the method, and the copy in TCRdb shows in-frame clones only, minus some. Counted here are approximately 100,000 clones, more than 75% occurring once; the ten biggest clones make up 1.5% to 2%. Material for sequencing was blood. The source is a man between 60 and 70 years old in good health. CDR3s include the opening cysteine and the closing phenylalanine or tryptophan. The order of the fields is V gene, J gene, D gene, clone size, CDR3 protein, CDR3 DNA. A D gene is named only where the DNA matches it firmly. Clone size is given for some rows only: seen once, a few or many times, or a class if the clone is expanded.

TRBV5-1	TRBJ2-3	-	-	CASSLAGGLRTDTQYF	TGCGCCAGCAGCTTGGCCGGGGGACTCCGCACAGATACGCAGTATTTT
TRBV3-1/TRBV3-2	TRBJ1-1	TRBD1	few	CASSQDRTGVTEAFF	TGTGCCAGCAGCCAAGATAGAACAGGGGTAACTGAAGCTTTCTTT
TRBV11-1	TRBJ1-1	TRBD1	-	CASSTGQANTEAFF	TGTGCCAGCAGCACGGGACAGGCGAACACTGAAGCTTTCTTT
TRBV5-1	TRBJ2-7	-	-	CARMFGGPYEQYF	TGCGCCAGAATGTTTGGGGGTCCTTACGAGCAGTACTTC
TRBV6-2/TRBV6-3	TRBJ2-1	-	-	CASSRIAEQFF	TGTGCCAGCAGTCGAATAGCGGAGCAGTTCTTC
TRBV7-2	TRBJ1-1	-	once	CASSLIEPGSVNTEAFF	TGTGCCAGCAGCTTAATCGAACCTGGGTCGGTGAACACTGAAGCTTTCTTT
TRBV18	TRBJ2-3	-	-	CASSPQHTDTQYF	TGTGCCAGCTCACCCCAACACACAGATACGCAGTATTTT
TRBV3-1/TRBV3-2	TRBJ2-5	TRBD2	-	CASTELSGRDQETQYF	TGTGCCAGCACCGAACTTAGCGGGAGGGATCAAGAGACCCAGTACTTC
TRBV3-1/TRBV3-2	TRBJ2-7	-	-	CASSQAETYEQYF	TGTGCCAGCAGCCAAGCGGAAACCTACGAGCAGTACTTC
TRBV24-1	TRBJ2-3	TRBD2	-	CATSDFEVSGSSDTQYF	TGTGCCACCAGTGATTTCGAGGTTAGCGGGAGCTCAGATACGCAGTATTTT
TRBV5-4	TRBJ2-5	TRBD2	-	CASTGGSGGAEETQYF	TGTGCCAGCACCGGCGGTAGCGGGGGGGCCGAGGAGACCCAGTACTTC
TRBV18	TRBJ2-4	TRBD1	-	CASSPTGVDGENIQYF	TGTGCCAGCTCACCAACAGGGGTGGATGGAGAAAACATTCAGTACTTC
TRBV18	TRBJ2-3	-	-	CASSGSYTTDTQYF	TGTGCCAGCTCAGGTAGCTATACCACAGATACGCAGTATTTT
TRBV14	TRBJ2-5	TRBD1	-	CASSQGTGVWKETQYF	TGTGCCAGCAGCCAAGGGACAGGGGTGTGGAAGGAGACCCAGTACTTC
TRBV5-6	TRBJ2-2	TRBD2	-	CASSPWTSEGSGELFF	TGTGCCAGCAGCCCATGGACTAGTGAGGGTTCCGGGGAGCTGTTTTTT
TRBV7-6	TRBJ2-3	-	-	CASSFVQDSDTDTQYF	TGTGCCAGCAGCTTTGTCCAGGACAGTGACACAGATACGCAGTATTTT
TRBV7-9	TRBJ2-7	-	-	CASSSTGLLGVQYF	TGTGCCAGCAGTTCAACAGGCCTCCTAGGCGTGCAGTACTTC
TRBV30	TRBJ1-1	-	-	CAWISRGPTFF	TGTGCCTGGATTTCCCGGGGGCCGACTTTCTTT
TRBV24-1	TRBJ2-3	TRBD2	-	CATSGLAGVSTDTQYF	TGTGCCACCAGCGGTCTAGCGGGAGTAAGCACAGATACGCAGTATTTT
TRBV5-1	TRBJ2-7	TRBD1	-	CASSPPRTGDNEQYF	TGCGCCAGCAGCCCGCCCCGGACAGGGGACAACGAGCAGTACTTC
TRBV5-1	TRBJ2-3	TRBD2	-	CASSLSGRSVTDTQYF	TGCGCCAGCAGCTTGTCCGGGAGGAGTGTCACAGATACGCAGTATTTT
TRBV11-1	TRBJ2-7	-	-	CASSPGLDRYEQYF	TGTGCCAGCAGCCCGGGACTGGACCGGTACGAGCAGTACTTC
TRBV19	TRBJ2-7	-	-	CASSVRAISYEQYF	TGTGCCAGTAGTGTCAGGGCTATCTCCTACGAGCAGTACTTC
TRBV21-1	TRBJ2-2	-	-	CASSKPALGTDNDTGELFF	TGTGCCAGCAGCAAACCGGCCCTCGGGACAGATAACGACACCGGGGAGCTGTTTTTT
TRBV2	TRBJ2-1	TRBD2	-	CASHGLAGGSSYNEQFF	TGTGCCAGTCACGGCCTAGCGGGGGGGAGCTCCTACAATGAGCAGTTCTTC
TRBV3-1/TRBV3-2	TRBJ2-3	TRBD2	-	CASSLAGPTDTQYF	TGTGCCAGCAGCCTAGCGGGACCCACAGATACGCAGTATTTT
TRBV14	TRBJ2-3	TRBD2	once	CASSQTWTSGRTDTQYF	TGTGCCAGCAGCCAAACTTGGACTAGCGGGCGCACAGATACGCAGTATTTT
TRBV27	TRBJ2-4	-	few	CASSSIGSIQYF	TGTGCCAGCAGTTCGATTGGTAGCATTCAGTACTTC